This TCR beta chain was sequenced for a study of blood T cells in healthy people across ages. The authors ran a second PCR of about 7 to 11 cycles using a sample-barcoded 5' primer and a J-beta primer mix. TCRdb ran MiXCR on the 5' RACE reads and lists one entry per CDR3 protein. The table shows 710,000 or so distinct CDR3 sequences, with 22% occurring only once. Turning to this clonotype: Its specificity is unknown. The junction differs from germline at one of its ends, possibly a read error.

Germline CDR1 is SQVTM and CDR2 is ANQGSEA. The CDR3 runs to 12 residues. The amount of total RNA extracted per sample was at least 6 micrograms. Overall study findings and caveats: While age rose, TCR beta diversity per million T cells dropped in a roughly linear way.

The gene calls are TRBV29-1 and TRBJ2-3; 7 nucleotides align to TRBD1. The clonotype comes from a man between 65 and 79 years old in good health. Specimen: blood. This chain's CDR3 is CSDEQGTDMQYF. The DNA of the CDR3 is TGCAGCGACGAACAGGGGACAGATATGCAGTATTTT.